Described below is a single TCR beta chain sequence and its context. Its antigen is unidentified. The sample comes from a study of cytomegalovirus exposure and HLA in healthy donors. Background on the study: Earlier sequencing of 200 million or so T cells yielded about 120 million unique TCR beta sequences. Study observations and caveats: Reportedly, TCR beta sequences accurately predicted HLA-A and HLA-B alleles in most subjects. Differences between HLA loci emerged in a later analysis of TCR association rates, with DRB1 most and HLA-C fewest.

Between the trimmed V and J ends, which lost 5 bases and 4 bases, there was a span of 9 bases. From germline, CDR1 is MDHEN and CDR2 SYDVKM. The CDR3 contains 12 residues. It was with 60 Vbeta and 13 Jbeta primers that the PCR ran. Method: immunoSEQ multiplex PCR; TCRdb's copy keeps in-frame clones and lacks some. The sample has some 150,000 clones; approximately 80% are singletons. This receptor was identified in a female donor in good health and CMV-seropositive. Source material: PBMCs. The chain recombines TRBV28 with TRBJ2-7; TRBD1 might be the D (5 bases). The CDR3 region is CASSKGAYEQYF. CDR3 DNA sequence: TGTGCCAGCAGTAAAGGGGCTTACGAGCAGTACTTC.